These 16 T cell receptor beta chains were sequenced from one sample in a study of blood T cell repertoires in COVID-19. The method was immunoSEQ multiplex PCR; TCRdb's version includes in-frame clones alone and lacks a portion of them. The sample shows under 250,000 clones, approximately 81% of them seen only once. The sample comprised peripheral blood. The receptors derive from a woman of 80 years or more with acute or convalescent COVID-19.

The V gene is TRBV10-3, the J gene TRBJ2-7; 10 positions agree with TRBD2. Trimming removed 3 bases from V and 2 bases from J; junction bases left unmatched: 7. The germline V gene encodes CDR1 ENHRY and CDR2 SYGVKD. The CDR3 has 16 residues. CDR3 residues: CAISDIRTSGTYEQYF. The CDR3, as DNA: TGTGCCATCAGTGATATCCGGACTAGCGGTACCTACGAGCAGTACTTC.

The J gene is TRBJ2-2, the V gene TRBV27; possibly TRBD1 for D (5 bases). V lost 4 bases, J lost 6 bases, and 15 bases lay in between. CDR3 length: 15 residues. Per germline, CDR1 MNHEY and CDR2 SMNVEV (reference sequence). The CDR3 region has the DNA TGTGCCAGCAGTTGGACGGGCAGGGATGCCGGGGAGCTGTTTTTT. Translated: CASSWTGRDAGELFF.

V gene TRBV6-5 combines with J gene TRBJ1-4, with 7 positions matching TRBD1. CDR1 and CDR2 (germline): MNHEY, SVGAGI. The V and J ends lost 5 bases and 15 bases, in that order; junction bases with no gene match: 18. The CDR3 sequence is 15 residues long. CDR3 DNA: TGTGCCAGCAGTAGGGACAGAGATGAAAAACGACCGTTGTTTTTT. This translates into CASSRDRDEKRPLFF.

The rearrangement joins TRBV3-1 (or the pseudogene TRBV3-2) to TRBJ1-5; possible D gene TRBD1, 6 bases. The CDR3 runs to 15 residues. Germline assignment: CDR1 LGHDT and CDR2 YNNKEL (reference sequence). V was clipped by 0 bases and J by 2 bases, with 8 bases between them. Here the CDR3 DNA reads TGTGCCAGCAGCCAAGATGCAGGGGGCAATCAGCCCCAGCATTTT. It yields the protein CASSQDAGGNQPQHF.

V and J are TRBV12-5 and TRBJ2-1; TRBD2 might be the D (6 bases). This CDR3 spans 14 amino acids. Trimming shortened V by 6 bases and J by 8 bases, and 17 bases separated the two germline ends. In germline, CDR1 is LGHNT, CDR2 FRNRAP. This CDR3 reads CASGTRGSRYEQFF. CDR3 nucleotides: TGTGCTAGTGGCACCCGGGGGTCTCGGTATGAGCAGTTCTTC. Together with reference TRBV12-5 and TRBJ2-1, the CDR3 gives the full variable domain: DARVTQTPRHKVTEMGQEVTMRCQPILGHNTVFWYRQTMMQGLELLAYFRNRAPLDDSGMPKDRFSAEMPDATLATLKIQPSEPRDSAVYFCASGTRGSRYEQFFGPGTRLTVL.

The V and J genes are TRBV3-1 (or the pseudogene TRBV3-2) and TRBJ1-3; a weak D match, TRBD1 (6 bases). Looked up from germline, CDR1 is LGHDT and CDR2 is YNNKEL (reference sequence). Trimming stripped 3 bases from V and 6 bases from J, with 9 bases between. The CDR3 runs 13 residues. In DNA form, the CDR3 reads TGTGCCAGCAGCCAGGCAGGGGAAAACACCATATATTTT. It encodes CASSQAGENTIYF.

DNA of the CDR3: TGTGCCAGCAGCTTTCGGGCAGGGCGAACCTACGAGCAGTACTTC. Translating it yields CASSFRAGRTYEQYF. V and J are TRBV2 and TRBJ2-7, with D possibly TRBD1 on 5 matching bases. The CDR3 is made up of 15 amino acids. Deletions cut 6 bases from V and 2 bases from J, with 17 bases between. Germline-derived CDR1 and CDR2 are SNHLY and FYNNEI.

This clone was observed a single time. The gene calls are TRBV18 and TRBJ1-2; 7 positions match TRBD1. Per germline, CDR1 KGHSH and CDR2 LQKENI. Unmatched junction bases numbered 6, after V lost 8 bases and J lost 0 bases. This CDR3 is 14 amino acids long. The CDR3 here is CASARDRANYGYTF. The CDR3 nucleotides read TGTGCCAGCGCCCGGGACAGAGCTAACTATGGCTACACCTTC.

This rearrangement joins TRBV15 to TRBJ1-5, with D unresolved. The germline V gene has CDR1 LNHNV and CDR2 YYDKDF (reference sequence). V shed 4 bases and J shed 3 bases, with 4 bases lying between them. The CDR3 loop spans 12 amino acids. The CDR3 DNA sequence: TGTGCCACCAGCACTTTCAATCAGCCCCAGCATTTT. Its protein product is CATSTFNQPQHF.

In nucleotides, the CDR3 is TGTGCCAGCAGTTCAAAAAGGGGGTTTAATGAAAAACTGTTTTTT. Its protein product is CASSSKRGFNEKLFF. The chain is built from TRBV28 and TRBJ1-4, with a possible D match to TRBD1 (6 bases). V lost 4 bases, J lost 4 bases, and 13 bases lay in between. CDR1 is MDHEN and CDR2 is SYDVKM in the germline V gene. The CDR3 covers 15 residues.

CDR3 nucleotides: TGTGCCAGCTCCGGGACAGCCATAACTACCGAGCAGTACTTC. Its translation: CASSGTAITTEQYF. The chain carries TRBV21-1 and TRBJ2-7; the D segment call TRBD1 is taken from the table without a DNA check. TRBV21-1 is noted as a pseudogene. The CDR3 has 14 residues.

The CDR3: CASSQDVGRGDYGYTF. The DNA for the CDR3 is TGTGCCAGCAGCCAAGATGTCGGCAGGGGAGACTATGGCTACACCTTC. The gene calls are TRBV3-1 (or the pseudogene TRBV3-2) and TRBJ1-2, with TRBD1 as a possible D gene (6 bases). Trimming took off 0 bases at V and 3 bases at J, with 14 bases between the two ends. This CDR3 contains 16 residues. CDR1 and CDR2 from the germline V gene are LGHDT and YNNKEL (reference sequence).

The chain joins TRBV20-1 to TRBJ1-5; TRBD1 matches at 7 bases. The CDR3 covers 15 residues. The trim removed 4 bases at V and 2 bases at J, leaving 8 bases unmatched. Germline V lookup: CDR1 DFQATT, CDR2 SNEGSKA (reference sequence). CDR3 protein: CSATEGALGNQPQHF. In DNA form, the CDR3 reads TGCAGTGCTACTGAGGGGGCGCTTGGCAATCAGCCCCAGCATTTT.

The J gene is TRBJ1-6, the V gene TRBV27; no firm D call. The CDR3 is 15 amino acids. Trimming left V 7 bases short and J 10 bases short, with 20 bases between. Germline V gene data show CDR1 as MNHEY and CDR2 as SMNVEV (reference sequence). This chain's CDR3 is CASTPSNQGSSPLHF. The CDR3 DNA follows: TGTGCCAGCACCCCGTCAAACCAAGGGAGCTCACCCCTCCACTTT.

As DNA, the CDR3 is TGTGCCAGCAGCTCAGACAGGCTTACCTACGAGCAGTACTTC. Translating gives CASSSDRLTYEQYF. The chain joins TRBV7-2 to TRBJ2-7, with D perhaps TRBD1 (6 bases). CDR1 SGHTA and CDR2 FQGNSA come from the germline V gene. V lost 4 bases, J lost 2 bases, and 12 bases lay in between. The CDR3 totals 14 residues.

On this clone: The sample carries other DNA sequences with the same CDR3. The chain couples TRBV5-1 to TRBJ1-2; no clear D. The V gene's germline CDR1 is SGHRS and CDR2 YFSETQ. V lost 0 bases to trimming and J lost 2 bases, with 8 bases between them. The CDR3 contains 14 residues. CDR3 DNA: TGCGCCAGCAGCTTGGCCGATCGGAACTATGGCTACACCTTC. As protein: CASSLADRNYGYTF.